The entry below describes one T cell receptor (beta chain). Antigen: not known. Unique molecular identifiers were used in preparing the TCRbeta library. Each CDR3 protein is one row after TCRdb ran MiXCR on the PCR reads. The sample consists of 400,000 to 450,000 distinct CDR3 sequences, roughly two fifths of them appearing once. The sample is drawn from a study of T-cell reconstitution after alpha-beta-depleted transplantation in children. Findings and limits, study-wide: Some patients owed their high day-60 TCRbeta diversity to surviving recipient T cells and thymic progenitors. Counts and diversity of T cells one year after transplant came mostly from newly produced T cells.

V was cut by 5 bases and J by 5 bases, with 15 bases left in between. The CDR3 covers 14 residues. In germline, CDR1 is MDHEN, CDR2 SYDVKM. The sequenced sample was PBMCs, obtained before TCRalphabeta/CD19-depleted stem cell transplant. The rearrangement joins TRBV28 to TRBJ1-1; D is ambiguous. The source is a girl between 2 and 10 years old with aplastic anemia, due to receive a stem cell transplant. The CDR3 nucleotides read TGTGCCAGCAGTCCCGGCGGAGAGAGGACTGAAGCTTTCTTT. It codes for CASSPGGERTEAFF. The full variable domain, rest sourced from reference TRBV28 and TRBJ1-1, is DVKVTQSSRYLVKRTGEKVFLECVQDMDHENMFWYRQDPGLGLRLIYFSYDVKMKEKGDIPEGYSVSREKKERFSLILESASTNQTSMYLCASSPGGERTEAFFGQGTRLTVV.